Below, 8 T cell receptor beta chains from the same sample are listed, as sequenced in a study of T cell changes during pregnancy in multiple sclerosis. Profiling relied on immunoSEQ multiplex PCR, and the TCRdb table lists in-frame clones only, not all of them. The sample consists of 60,000 or so clones, around nine tenths of them appearing once. This material consisted of peripheral blood, taken before pregnancy. The receptors were sampled from a female donor with multiple sclerosis, enrolled in a pregnancy study.

J is TRBJ1-3 and V is TRBV5-1; D remains ambiguous. In germline, CDR1 is SGHRS, CDR2 YFSETQ. Trimming took 0 bases from V and 0 from J, leaving 4 bases between them. The CDR3 covers 14 residues. CDR3 sequence (DNA): TGCGCCAGCAGCTTGGCCAACTCTGGAAACACCATATATTTT. This translates into CASSLANSGNTIYF. Full variable domain (outside the CDR3, taken from reference TRBV5-1 and TRBJ1-3): KAGVTQTPRYLIKTRGQQVTLSCSPISGHRSVSWYQQTPGQGLQFLFEYFSETQRNKGNFPGRFSGRQFSNSRSEMNVSTLELGDSALYLCASSLANSGNTIYFGEGSWLTVV.

This clone was counted once. This chain links TRBV30 with TRBJ2-2; a weak D match, TRBD1 (6 bases). V was shortened by 7 bases and J by 7 bases, with 13 bases between the two germline ends. The CDR3 length is 12 residues. The V gene's germline CDR1 is GTSNPN and CDR2 SVGIG (reference sequence). The DNA of the CDR3 is TGTGCCTTGATAAGGGGGAGCGGGGAGCTGTTTTTT. Its protein is CALIRGSGELFF.

The chain couples TRBV5-1 to TRBJ1-4; 8 bases line up with TRBD1. Germline CDR1 SGHRS, CDR2 YFSETQ. J gave up 0 bases and V 2 bases, and 3 bases lay outside the gene matches. This CDR3 comprises 16 residues. The CDR3 DNA reads as TGCGCCAGCAGCTTTACAGGGGGATCAACTAATGAAAAACTGTTTTTT. As protein: CASSFTGGSTNEKLFF.

This clone came up once. The chain recombines TRBV5-4 with TRBJ2-7; 12 bases fit TRBD1. The junction had 11 bases not matched to a gene; V was cut back by 9 bases and J by 1 base. CDR1 is SGHNT, CDR2 YYREEE, per germline (reference sequence). The CDR3 spans 16 residues. CDR3 nucleotides: TGTGCCACTTCCCGGGACAGGGGGCGCGAGTCCTACGAGCAGTACTTC. Residues: CATSRDRGRESYEQYF.

The chain carries TRBV19 and TRBJ2-5; 8 bases map to TRBD1. The germline V gene has CDR1 LNHDA and CDR2 SQIVND (reference sequence). V dropped 5 bases and J dropped 5; count of bases not matched to a gene: 4. The CDR3 totals 13 residues. The DNA for the CDR3 is TGTGCCAGTAGTCCTACAGGGGGGGAGACCCAGTACTTC. Protein: CASSPTGGETQYF.

CDR3 sequence reads: CASSLRQFGATIYF. In DNA, the CDR3 is TGTGCCAGCAGCTTAAGGCAGTTCGGAGCCACCATATATTTT. This sequence joins TRBV7-2 and TRBJ1-3; D gene uncertain. V was pared by 2 bases and J by 9 bases, with 14 bases between. This CDR3 has 14 amino acids. Germline loops: CDR1 SGHTA, CDR2 FQGNSA.

This rearrangement joins TRBV30 to TRBJ2-1; the D gene is possibly TRBD2 (6 bases). Trimming shortened V by 5 bases and J by 0 bases, and 11 bases separated the two germline ends. The CDR3 length is 14 residues. Germline CDR1 GTSNPN, CDR2 SVGIG (reference sequence). This CDR3 reads CAWVAVSSYNEQFF. The CDR3 DNA is TGTGCCTGGGTAGCGGTTAGCTCCTACAATGAGCAGTTCTTC.

V usage is TRBV7-2 and J usage is TRBJ2-5; 8 positions match TRBD1. Germline CDR1 and CDR2: SGHTA and FQGNSA. CDR3 size: 16 residues. V shed 5 bases, J shed 8 bases, and the junction held 16 bases outside the gene matches. This chain's CDR3 is CASSPRDRNDKRTQYF. Written as DNA, the CDR3 is TGTGCCAGCAGCCCCCGGGACAGGAACGATAAGAGAACCCAGTACTTC.